The sequence of this T cell receptor (beta chain) was determined in a study of neurological immune-mediated disorders. TCRdb processed the 5' RACE reads anew with MiXCR; each CDR3 protein has one entry. The repertoire consists of roughly 30,000 distinct CDR3 sequences, with about 6.2% occurring once and the leading ten covering more than 8.5%. The unsorted libraries originated from 2 million PBMCs that had been stored at -80 C. Germline-derived CDR1 and CDR2 are SQVTM and ANQGSEA. Trimming left V 3 bases short and J 2 bases short, with 7 bases between. This CDR3 is 12 amino acids long. By its share, this clonotype is medium-sized.

The clonotype was recovered from a woman between 50 and 59 years old in good health. The sequencing input was PBMCs. J is TRBJ2-5 and V is TRBV29-1; D not resolved. The CDR3 loop reads CSVEGPQETQYF. CDR3 sequence (DNA): TGCAGCGTTGAGGGTCCGCAAGAGACCCAGTACTTC.